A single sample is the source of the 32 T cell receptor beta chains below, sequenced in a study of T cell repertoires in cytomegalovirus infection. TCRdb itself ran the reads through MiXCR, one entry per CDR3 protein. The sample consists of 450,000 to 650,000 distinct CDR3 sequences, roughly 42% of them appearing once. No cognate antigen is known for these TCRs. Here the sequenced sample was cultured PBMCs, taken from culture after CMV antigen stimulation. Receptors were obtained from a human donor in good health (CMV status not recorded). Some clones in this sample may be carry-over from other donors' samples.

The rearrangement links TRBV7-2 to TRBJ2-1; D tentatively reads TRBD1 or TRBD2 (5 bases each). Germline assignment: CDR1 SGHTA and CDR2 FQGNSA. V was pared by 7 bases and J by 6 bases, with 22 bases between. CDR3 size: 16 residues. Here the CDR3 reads CASNPGLATRLNEQFF. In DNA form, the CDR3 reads TGTGCCAGCAACCCAGGGTTGGCTACTAGGCTCAATGAGCAGTTCTTC. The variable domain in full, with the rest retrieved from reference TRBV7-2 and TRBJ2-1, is GAGVSQSPSNKVTEKGKDVELRCDPISGHTALYWYRQSLGQGLEFLIYFQGNSAPDKSGLPSDRFSAERTGGSVSTLTIQRTQQEDSAVYLCASNPGLATRLNEQFFGPGTRLTVL.

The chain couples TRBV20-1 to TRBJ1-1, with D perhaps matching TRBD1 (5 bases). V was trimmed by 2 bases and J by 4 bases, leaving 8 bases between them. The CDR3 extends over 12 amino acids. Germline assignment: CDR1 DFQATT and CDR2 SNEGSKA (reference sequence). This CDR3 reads CSARSGFTEAFF. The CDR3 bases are TGCAGTGCTAGATCAGGGTTCACTGAAGCTTTCTTT.

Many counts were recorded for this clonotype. The CDR3 reads CASSFTPTGFVASGANVLTF. CDR3 bases: TGTGCCAGCAGCTTTACTCCGACAGGATTTGTAGCCTCTGGGGCCAACGTCCTGACTTTC. The rearrangement joins TRBV7-2 to TRBJ2-6; maybe TRBD1 (6 bases). V shed 3 bases and J shed 0 bases, with 21 bases lying between them. Germline loops: CDR1 SGHTA, CDR2 FQGNSA. The CDR3 is made up of 20 amino acids.

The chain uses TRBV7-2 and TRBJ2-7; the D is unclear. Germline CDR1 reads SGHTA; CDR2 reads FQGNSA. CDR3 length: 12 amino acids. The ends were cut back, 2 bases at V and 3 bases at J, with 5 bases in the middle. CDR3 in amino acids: CASSLSVYEQYF. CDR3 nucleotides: TGTGCCAGCAGCTTATCCGTCTACGAGCAGTACTTC.

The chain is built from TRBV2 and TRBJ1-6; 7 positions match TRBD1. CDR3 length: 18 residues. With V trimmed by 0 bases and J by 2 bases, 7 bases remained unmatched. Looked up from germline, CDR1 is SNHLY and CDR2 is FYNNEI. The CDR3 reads CASSEARRGQAYNSPLHF. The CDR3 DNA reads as TGTGCCAGCAGTGAAGCGAGGAGGGGGCAGGCCTATAATTCACCCCTCCACTTT.

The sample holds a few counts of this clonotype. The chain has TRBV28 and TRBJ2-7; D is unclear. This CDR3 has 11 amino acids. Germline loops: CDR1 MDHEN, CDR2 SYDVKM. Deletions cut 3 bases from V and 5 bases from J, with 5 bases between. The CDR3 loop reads CASSFSNEQYF. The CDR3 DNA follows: TGTGCCAGCAGTTTTAGTAACGAGCAGTACTTC.

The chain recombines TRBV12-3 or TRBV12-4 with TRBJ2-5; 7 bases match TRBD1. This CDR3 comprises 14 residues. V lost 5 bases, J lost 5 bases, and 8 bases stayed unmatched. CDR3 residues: CASSQQGIDETQYF. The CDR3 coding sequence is TGTGCCAGCAGTCAACAGGGGATCGATGAGACCCAGTACTTC.

The CDR3 spells CASSLVRRGSRFSDTQYF. The CDR3 DNA follows: TGTGCCAGCAGCTTAGTACGGCGGGGCTCTAGATTCTCGGATACGCAGTATTTT. The chain combines TRBV7-4 with TRBJ2-3; possibly TRBD2 for D (6 bases). CDR1 is SGHVT, CDR2 SQSDAQ, per germline. V gave up 1 base and J gave up 6 bases, with 23 bases separating them. The CDR3 runs to 18 residues.

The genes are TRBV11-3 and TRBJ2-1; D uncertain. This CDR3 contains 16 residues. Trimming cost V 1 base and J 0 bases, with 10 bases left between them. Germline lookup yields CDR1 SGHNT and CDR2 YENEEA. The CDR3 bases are TGTGCCAGCAGCTTAGTACCCGGAGTCTCCTACAATGAGCAGTTCTTC. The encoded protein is CASSLVPGVSYNEQFF.

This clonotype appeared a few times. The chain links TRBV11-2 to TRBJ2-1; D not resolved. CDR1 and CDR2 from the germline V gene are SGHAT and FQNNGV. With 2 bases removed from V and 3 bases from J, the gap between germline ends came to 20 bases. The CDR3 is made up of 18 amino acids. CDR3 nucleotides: TGTGCCAGCAGCTTAAAGGCGGATGATGCACCCTACTACAATGAGCAGTTCTTC. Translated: CASSLKADDAPYYNEQFF.

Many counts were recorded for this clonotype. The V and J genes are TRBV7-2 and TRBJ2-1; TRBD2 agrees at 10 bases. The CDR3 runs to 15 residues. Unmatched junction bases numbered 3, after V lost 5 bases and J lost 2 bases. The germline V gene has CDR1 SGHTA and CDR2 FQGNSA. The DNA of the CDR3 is TGTGCCAGCAGCGAAAGCGGGGGGGCCTACAATGAGCAGTTCTTC. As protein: CASSESGGAYNEQFF.

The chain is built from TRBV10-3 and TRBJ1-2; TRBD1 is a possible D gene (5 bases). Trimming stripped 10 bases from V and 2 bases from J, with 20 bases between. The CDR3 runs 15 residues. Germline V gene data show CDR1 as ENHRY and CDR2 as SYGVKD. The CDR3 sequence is CASIRETNTNYGYTF. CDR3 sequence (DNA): TGTGCCAGTATCAGGGAAACTAATACCAACTATGGCTACACCTTC.

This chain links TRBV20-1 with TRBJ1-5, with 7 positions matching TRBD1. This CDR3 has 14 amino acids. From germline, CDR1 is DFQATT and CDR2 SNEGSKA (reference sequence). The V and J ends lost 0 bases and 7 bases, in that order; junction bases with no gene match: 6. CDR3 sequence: CSARDPQGGQPQHF. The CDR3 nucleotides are TGCAGTGCTAGAGATCCCCAGGGGGGACAGCCCCAGCATTTT.

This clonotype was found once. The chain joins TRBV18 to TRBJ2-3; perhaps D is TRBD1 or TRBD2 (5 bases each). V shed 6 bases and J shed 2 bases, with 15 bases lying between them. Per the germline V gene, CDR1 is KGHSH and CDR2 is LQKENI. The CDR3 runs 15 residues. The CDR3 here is CASSPLGTTTDTQYF. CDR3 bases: TGTGCCAGCTCCCCCCTCGGGACCACCACAGATACGCAGTATTTT.

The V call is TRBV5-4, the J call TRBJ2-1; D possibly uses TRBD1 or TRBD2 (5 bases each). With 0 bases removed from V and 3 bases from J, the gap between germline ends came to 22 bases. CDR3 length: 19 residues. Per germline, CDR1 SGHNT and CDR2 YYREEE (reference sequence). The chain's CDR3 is CASSLDSGAQRGVYNEQFF. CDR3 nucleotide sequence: TGTGCCAGCAGCTTGGATTCCGGGGCACAGAGAGGGGTCTACAATGAGCAGTTCTTC.

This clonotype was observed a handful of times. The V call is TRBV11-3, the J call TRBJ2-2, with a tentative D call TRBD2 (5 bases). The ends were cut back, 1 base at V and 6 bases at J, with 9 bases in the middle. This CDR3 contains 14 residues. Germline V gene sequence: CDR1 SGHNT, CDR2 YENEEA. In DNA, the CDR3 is TGTGCCAGCAGCTTAGGATCGGGGTCCGGGGAGCTGTTTTTT. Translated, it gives CASSLGSGSGELFF.

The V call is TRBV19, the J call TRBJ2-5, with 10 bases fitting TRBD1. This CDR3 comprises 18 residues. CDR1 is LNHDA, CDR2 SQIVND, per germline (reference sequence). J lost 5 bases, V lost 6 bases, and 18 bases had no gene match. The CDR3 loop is CASSSPMKDRGSLETQYF. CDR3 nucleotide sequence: TGTGCCAGTAGCTCCCCCATGAAGGACAGGGGGAGTTTGGAGACCCAGTACTTC.

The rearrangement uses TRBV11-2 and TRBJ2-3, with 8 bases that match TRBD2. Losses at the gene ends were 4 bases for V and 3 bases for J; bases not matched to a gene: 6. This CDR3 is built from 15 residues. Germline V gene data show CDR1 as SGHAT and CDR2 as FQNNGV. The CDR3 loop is CASSSYTSGTDTQYF. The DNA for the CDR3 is TGTGCCAGCAGCTCATACACTAGCGGAACAGATACGCAGTATTTT.

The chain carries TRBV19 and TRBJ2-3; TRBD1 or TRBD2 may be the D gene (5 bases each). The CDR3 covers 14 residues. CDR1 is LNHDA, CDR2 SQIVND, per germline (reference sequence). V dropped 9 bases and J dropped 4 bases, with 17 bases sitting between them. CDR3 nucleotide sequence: TGTGCCAGCGCCCCCGCCGGGGCCCCAGATACGCAGTATTTT. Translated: CASAPAGAPDTQYF. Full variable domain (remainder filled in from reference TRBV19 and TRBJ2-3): DGGITQSPKYLFRKEGQNVTLSCEQNLNHDAMYWYRQDPGQGLRLIYYSQIVNDFQKGDIAEGYSVSREKKESFPLTVTSAQKNPTAFYLCASAPAGAPDTQYFGPGTRLTVL.

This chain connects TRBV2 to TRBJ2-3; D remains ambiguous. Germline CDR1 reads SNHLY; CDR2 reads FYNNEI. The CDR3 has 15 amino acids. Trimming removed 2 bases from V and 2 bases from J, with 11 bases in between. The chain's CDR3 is CASSESHDPTDTQYF. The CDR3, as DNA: TGTGCCAGCAGTGAAAGTCACGACCCCACAGATACGCAGTATTTT.

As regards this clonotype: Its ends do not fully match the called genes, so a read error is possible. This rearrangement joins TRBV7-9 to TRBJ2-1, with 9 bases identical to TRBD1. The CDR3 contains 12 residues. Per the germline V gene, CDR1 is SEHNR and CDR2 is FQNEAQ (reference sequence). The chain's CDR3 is CACSQDRGEQFF. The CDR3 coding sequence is TGTGCCTGCAGCCAGGACAGGGGCGAGCAGTTCTTC.

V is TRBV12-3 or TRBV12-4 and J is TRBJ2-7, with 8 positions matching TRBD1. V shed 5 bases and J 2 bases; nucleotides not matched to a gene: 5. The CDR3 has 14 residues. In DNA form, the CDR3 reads TGTGCCAGCAGTGGGCCGGGACAGGCCTACGAGCAGTACTTC. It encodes CASSGPGQAYEQYF.

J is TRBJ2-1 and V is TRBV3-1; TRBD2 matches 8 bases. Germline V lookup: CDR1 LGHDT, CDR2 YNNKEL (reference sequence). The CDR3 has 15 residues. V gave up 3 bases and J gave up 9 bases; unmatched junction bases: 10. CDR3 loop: CASSQDPGLVAEQFF. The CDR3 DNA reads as TGTGCCAGCAGCCAGGATCCGGGACTAGTCGCTGAGCAGTTCTTC.

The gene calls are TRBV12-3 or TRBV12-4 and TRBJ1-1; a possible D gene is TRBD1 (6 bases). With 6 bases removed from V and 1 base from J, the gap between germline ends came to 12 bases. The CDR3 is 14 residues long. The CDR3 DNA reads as TGTGCCAGCAGAACCCTAGGGGGGAACACTGAAGCTTTCTTT. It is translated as CASRTLGGNTEAFF.

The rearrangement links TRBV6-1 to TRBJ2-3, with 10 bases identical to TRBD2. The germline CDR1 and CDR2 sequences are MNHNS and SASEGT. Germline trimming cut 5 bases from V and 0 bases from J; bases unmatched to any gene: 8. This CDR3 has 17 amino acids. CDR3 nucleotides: TGTGCCAGCAGTTACAGGACTAGCGGAACCAGCACAGATACGCAGTATTTT. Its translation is CASSYRTSGTSTDTQYF.

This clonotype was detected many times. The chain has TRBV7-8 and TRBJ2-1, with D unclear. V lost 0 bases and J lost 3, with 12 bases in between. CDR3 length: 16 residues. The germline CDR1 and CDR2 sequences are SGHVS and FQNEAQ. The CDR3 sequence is CASSLARSTDYNEQFF. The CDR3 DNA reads TGTGCCAGCAGCTTAGCGCGTTCAACAGACTACAATGAGCAGTTCTTC.

The CDR3 is CSATEGAGGYTF. DNA for the CDR3: TGCAGTGCTACCGAGGGGGCGGGTGGCTACACCTTC. The chain recombines TRBV20-1 with TRBJ1-2, with 7 bases fitting TRBD1. The CDR3 is 12 residues long. Germline CDR1 and CDR2: DFQATT and SNEGSKA (reference sequence). Trimming cost V 4 bases and J 7 bases; bases outside gene matches: 6.

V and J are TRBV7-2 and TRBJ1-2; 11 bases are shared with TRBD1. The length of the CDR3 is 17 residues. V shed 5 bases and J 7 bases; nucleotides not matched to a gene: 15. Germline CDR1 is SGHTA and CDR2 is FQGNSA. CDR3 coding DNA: TGTGCCAGCAGCCCCCGGGACAGGGGGAGTCGCAGGCCTGGCTACACCTTC. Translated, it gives CASSPRDRGSRRPGYTF.

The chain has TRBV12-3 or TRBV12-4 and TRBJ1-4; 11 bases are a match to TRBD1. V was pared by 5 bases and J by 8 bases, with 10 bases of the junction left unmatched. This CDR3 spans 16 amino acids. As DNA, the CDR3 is TGTGCCAGCAGTCCCCGGACAGGGGGCGGGGAGGAAAAACTGTTTTTT. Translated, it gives CASSPRTGGGEEKLFF.

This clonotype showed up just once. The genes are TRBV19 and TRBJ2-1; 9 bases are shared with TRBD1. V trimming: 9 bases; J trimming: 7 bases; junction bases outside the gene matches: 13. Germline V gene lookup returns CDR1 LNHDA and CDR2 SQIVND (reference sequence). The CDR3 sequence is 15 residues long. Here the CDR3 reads CASGGGGQGWNEQFF. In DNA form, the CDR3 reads TGTGCCAGCGGGGGCGGGGGACAGGGATGGAATGAGCAGTTCTTC.

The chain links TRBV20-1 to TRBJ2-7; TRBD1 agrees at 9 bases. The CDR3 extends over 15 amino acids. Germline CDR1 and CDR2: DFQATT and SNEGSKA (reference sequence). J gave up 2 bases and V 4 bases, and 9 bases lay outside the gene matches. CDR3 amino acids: CSAKKTGTGTYEQYF. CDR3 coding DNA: TGCAGTGCTAAAAAAACCGGGACAGGGACCTACGAGCAGTACTTC.

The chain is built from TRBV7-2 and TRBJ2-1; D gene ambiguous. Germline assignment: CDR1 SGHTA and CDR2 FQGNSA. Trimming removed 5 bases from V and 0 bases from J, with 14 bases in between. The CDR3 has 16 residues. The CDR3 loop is CASSPPPESSYNEQFF. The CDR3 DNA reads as TGTGCCAGCAGCCCACCCCCCGAAAGCTCCTACAATGAGCAGTTCTTC.